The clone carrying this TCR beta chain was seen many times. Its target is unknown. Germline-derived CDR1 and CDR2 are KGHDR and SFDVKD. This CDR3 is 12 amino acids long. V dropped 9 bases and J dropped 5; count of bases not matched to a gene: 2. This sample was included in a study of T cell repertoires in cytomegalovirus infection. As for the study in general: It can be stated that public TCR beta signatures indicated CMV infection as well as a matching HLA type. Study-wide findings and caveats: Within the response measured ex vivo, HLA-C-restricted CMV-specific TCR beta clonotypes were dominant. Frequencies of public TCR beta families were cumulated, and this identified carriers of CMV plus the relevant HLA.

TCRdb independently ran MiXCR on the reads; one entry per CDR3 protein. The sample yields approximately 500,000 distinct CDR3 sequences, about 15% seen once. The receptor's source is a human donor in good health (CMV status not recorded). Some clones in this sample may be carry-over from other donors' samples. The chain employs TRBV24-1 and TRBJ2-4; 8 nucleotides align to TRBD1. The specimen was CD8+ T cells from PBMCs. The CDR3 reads CATQGAENIQYF. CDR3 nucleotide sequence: TGTGCCACCCAGGGGGCGGAAAACATTCAGTACTTC.